Listed here are 26 T cell receptor beta chains from one sample, sequenced in a study of T cell repertoires in cytomegalovirus infection (dated by TCRdb to between 2018 and 2021). Antigen specificity for these receptors is unknown. The data were produced on an Illumina HiSeq 1500. TCRdb reprocessed the public reads (quality trimming at Q25 with fastp, clone calling with MiXCR) and kept in-frame beta chains. Each entry merges the rows of one CDR3 protein and shows their most common DNA and genes. The sample yields 550,000 to 850,000 distinct CDR3 sequences; roughly 36% were counted once. The top ten hold 18% of the sample. Sample treatment or condition, as interpreted from the label and publication: in vitro stimulation with specific CMV peptide epitopes to enrich CMV-specific T cells. The sample here was cultured PBMCs, taken from culture after CMV antigen stimulation. All receptors come from a human donor in good health (CMV status not recorded). Some clones in this sample may be carry-over from other donors' samples.

In this sample, this clonotype turned up a few times. CDR3 residues: CASSQDSSTDTQYF. CDR3 bases: TGTGCCAGCAGCCAAGATTCCAGCACAGATACGCAGTATTTT. The chain employs TRBV14 and TRBJ2-3; D not certain. The CDR3 loop spans 14 amino acids. Trimming removed 0 bases from V and 0 bases from J, with 4 bases in between. In germline, CDR1 is SGHDN, CDR2 FVKESK.

The chain joins TRBV12-3 or TRBV12-4 to TRBJ1-2; a weak D match, TRBD1 (5 bases). With 8 bases removed from V and 4 bases from J, the gap between germline ends came to 17 bases. The CDR3 is 14 residues long. The CDR3 loop is CASDGDPLSYGYTF. CDR3 in DNA: TGTGCCAGCGACGGGGACCCCCTCTCCTATGGCTACACCTTC.

This clonotype was found a few times. The DNA of the CDR3 is TGTGCCAGTAGTAGCCGGGACTACATTCAGTACTTC. This codes for CASSSRDYIQYF. The chain recombines TRBV19 with TRBJ2-4, with a weak D call TRBD2 (6 bases). CDR1 LNHDA and CDR2 SQIVND come from the germline V gene (reference sequence). Trimming pared 4 bases from V and 8 bases from J, leaving 9 bases between. CDR3 length equals 12 residues. Based on the CDR3 plus reference TRBV19 and TRBJ2-4, the full variable domain is DGGITQSPKYLFRKEGQNVTLSCEQNLNHDAMYWYRQDPGQGLRLIYYSQIVNDFQKGDIAEGYSVSREKKESFPLTVTSAQKNPTAFYLCASSSRDYIQYFGAGTRLSVL.

This clonotype was seen at least ten times. This CDR3 is CASGGRSYEQYF. The CDR3, as DNA: TGTGCCAGTGGGGGTAGGTCCTACGAGCAGTACTTC. The rearrangement uses TRBV7-9 and TRBJ2-7, with D perhaps being TRBD1 or TRBD2 (5 bases each). Germline V gives CDR1 SEHNR, CDR2 FQNEAQ (reference sequence). The CDR3 is 12 residues long. With 9 bases removed from V and 1 base from J, the gap between germline ends came to 10 bases.

The chain couples TRBV6-8 to TRBJ2-6, with 7 bases identical to TRBD2. Germline loops: CDR1 MNHGY, CDR2 SAAAGT. There are 18 residues in the CDR3. Trimming cost V 0 bases and J 1 base; bases outside gene matches: 6. In DNA, the CDR3 is TGTGCCAGCAGTTACTCGTTCGGTAGCGGGTCTGGGGCCAACGTCCTGACTTTC. It encodes CASSYSFGSGSGANVLTF.

In its sample, this clonotype was seen a few times. The chain has TRBV7-9 and TRBJ1-2; TRBD1 aligns across 10 bases. The CDR3 runs to 16 residues. The germline V gene has CDR1 SEHNR and CDR2 FQNEAQ (reference sequence). Trimming took 0 bases from V and 5 from J; bases not matched to a gene: 6. The CDR3 DNA reads as TGTGCCAGCAGCTTAGCTTGGGACAGGGGATCGTATGGCTACACCTTC. Protein sequence: CASSLAWDRGSYGYTF. The whole variable domain, remainder taken from reference TRBV7-9 and TRBJ1-2, is DTGVSQNPRHKITKRGQNVTFRCDPISEHNRLYWYRQTLGQGPEFLTYFQNEAQLEKSRLLSDRFSAERPKGSFSTLEIQRTEQGDSAMYLCASSLAWDRGSYGYTFGSGTRLTVV.

This clonotype was seen only a few times. The V and J genes are TRBV10-3 and TRBJ2-1; 11 bases match TRBD2. Germline CDR1 and CDR2: ENHRY and SYGVKD. The V segment lost 6 bases and the J segment 4 bases; nucleotides outside the gene matches: 8. The CDR3 runs 16 residues. CDR3 sequence reads: CAISDYGTSGYNEQFF. CDR3 DNA sequence: TGTGCCATCAGCGATTACGGGACTAGCGGATACAATGAGCAGTTCTTC.

The chain is built from TRBV15 and TRBJ1-4, with D possibly being TRBD1 (6 bases). Trimming left V 4 bases short and J 7 bases short, with 13 bases between. Germline V gene data show CDR1 as LNHNV and CDR2 as YYDKDF (reference sequence). The CDR3 contains 14 residues. The CDR3 DNA follows: TGTGCCACCAGCACCTGGGGGGGGGCTGAAAAACTGTTTTTT. It encodes CATSTWGGAEKLFF.

The chain joins TRBV4-1 to TRBJ2-3; D unresolved. Germline CDR1 MGHRA, CDR2 YSYEKL. V was shortened by 4 bases and J by 7 bases, with 15 bases between the two germline ends. The CDR3 covers 14 residues. The CDR3 DNA follows: TGCGCCAGCAGCCCCTTTCGTCTCAGAAATACGCAGTATTTT. It translates to CASSPFRLRNTQYF.

The chain is built from TRBV15 and TRBJ2-3; 13 bases fit TRBD2. With 0 bases clipped from V and 2 bases from J, the junction kept 8 bases outside the gene matches. There are 19 residues in the CDR3. Germline-derived CDR1 and CDR2 are LNHNV and YYDKDF (reference sequence). The CDR3 DNA follows: TGTGCCACCAGCAGAGATTACGCCGGGACTAGCGGGAACACAGATACGCAGTATTTT. Translated: CATSRDYAGTSGNTDTQYF.

The V and J genes are TRBV12-5 and TRBJ2-1, with TRBD2 matching 9 bases. This CDR3 is 14 amino acids long. V was clipped by 4 bases and J by 4 bases; unmatched bases: 2. CDR1 LGHNT and CDR2 FRNRAP come from the germline V gene. In nucleotides, the CDR3 is TGTGCTAGTGGTTGGAGCGGGAGGTACAATGAGCAGTTCTTC. Its translation: CASGWSGRYNEQFF.

This clonotype has more than one count but fewer than ten. CDR3 protein: CASSLWGELFF. The CDR3 region has the DNA TGTGCCAGCAGCTTATGGGGGGAGCTGTTTTTT. V gene TRBV7-2 combines with J gene TRBJ2-2; D gene uncertain. Trimming took off 2 bases at V and 8 bases at J, with 3 bases between the two ends. Germline V gives CDR1 SGHTA, CDR2 FQGNSA. The CDR3 has 11 amino acids.

This clonotype showed up many times. This rearrangement joins TRBV7-8 to TRBJ1-1; TRBD1 aligns across 7 bases. V was clipped by 4 bases and J by 0 bases; unmatched bases: 5. The CDR3 sequence is 15 residues long. Germline V gene sequence: CDR1 SGHVS, CDR2 FQNEAQ. For the CDR3, the DNA is TGTGCCAGCAGCTCGAAGACAGGGTTGAACACTGAAGCTTTCTTT. As protein: CASSSKTGLNTEAFF.

Ten or more counts support this clonotype. The chain has TRBV11-2 and TRBJ2-1; 12 nucleotides match TRBD2. Unmatched junction bases numbered 12, after V lost 5 bases and J lost 7 bases. The germline CDR1 and CDR2 sequences are SGHAT and FQNNGV. The CDR3 runs to 17 residues. The CDR3 is CASSPVASGRASNEQFF. CDR3 DNA sequence: TGTGCCAGCAGCCCGGTAGCTAGCGGGAGGGCCTCAAATGAGCAGTTCTTC. The full variable domain, in which reference TRBV11-2 and TRBJ2-1 provide the parts outside the CDR3, is EAGVAQSPRYKIIEKRQSVAFWCNPISGHATLYWYQQILGQGPKLLIQFQNNGVVDDSQLPKDRFSAERLKGVDSTLKIQPAKLEDSAVYLCASSPVASGRASNEQFFGPGTRLTVL.

This clonotype occurred many times. The chain is built from TRBV7-8 and TRBJ1-2; the D is unclear. V lost 1 base, J lost 3 bases, and 12 bases lay in between. The CDR3 runs 15 residues. Germline V gene sequence: CDR1 SGHVS, CDR2 FQNEAQ. The CDR3 sequence is CASSLGVGSHYGYTF. CDR3 nucleotide sequence: TGTGCCAGCAGCTTAGGGGTGGGCAGTCACTATGGCTACACCTTC. The entire variable domain, with the rest obtained from reference TRBV7-8 and TRBJ1-2, is as follows: GAGVSQSPRYKVAKRGQDVALRCDPISGHVSLFWYQQALGQGPEFLTYFQNEAQLDKSGLPSDRFFAERPEGSVSTLKIQRTQQEDSAVYLCASSLGVGSHYGYTFGSGTRLTVV.

This clonotype was seen a handful of times. The rearrangement uses TRBV6-1 and TRBJ1-2, with D perhaps matching TRBD1 (6 bases). The CDR3 contains 15 residues. Germline lookup yields CDR1 MNHNS and CDR2 SASEGT. Trimming left V 5 bases short and J 3 bases short, with 16 bases between. The CDR3 DNA sequence: TGTGCCAGCAGTCAAGAATGGGGGGCAGACTATGGCTACACCTTC. Its protein product is CASSQEWGADYGYTF.

DNA for the CDR3: TGTGCCAGCAGTACACGGCAGGGCTACACCTTC. Its protein product is CASSTRQGYTF. The rearrangement links TRBV6-2 or TRBV6-3 to TRBJ1-2; no clear D. Germline V gene sequence: CDR1 MNHEY, CDR2 SVGEGT. The CDR3 sequence is 11 residues long. V shed 5 bases and J shed 8 bases, with 9 bases lying between them.

In its sample, this clonotype was seen a few times. V gene TRBV20-1 combines with J gene TRBJ1-1; 8 nucleotides align to TRBD1. With 6 bases clipped from V and 3 bases from J, the junction kept 9 bases outside the gene matches. Germline values: CDR1 DFQATT, CDR2 SNEGSKA (reference sequence). There are 14 residues in the CDR3. The CDR3 is CSAKTGGRDTEAFF. The CDR3 DNA is TGCAGTGCAAAAACAGGGGGTCGCGACACTGAAGCTTTCTTT.

This chain links TRBV19 with TRBJ2-3, with D tentatively TRBD1 (6 bases). The CDR3 spans 16 residues. Germline loops: CDR1 LNHDA, CDR2 SQIVND (reference sequence). Trimming left V 4 bases short and J 0 bases short, with 14 bases between. The CDR3 DNA reads TGTGCCAGTAGTACACTTGGACAGATTAGCACAGATACGCAGTATTTT. This encodes CASSTLGQISTDTQYF.

The chain has TRBV5-1 and TRBJ2-3, with 9 bases matching TRBD2. V lost 4 bases and J lost 4; bases outside the gene matches: 16. Germline lookup yields CDR1 SGHRS and CDR2 YFSETQ. The CDR3 extends over 18 amino acids. The CDR3 DNA reads TGCGCCAGCAGCCGAGGGACCGCGGGAGGGCATCACGCAGATACGCAGTATTTT. Protein sequence: CASSRGTAGGHHADTQYF.

J is TRBJ2-5 and V is TRBV20-1; 9 positions match TRBD2. The CDR3 has 15 residues. Germline CDR1 reads DFQATT; CDR2 reads SNEGSKA (reference sequence). Losses at the gene ends were 6 bases for V and 3 bases for J; bases not matched to a gene: 11. CDR3 in amino acids: CSAWGSSGAEETQYF. CDR3 nucleotide sequence: TGCAGTGCCTGGGGGTCTAGCGGGGCAGAAGAGACCCAGTACTTC.

This chain links TRBV12-3 or TRBV12-4 with TRBJ1-1; D might be TRBD1 (6 bases). CDR3 size: 15 residues. Between the trimmed V and J ends, which lost 6 bases and 11 bases, there was a span of 25 bases. The DNA for the CDR3 is TGTGCCAGCAGCCCTTCTTGGACAGATATTGGTTCGGCTTTCTTT. Translating gives CASSPSWTDIGSAFF.

The chain combines TRBV20-1 with TRBJ2-7; 7 positions agree with TRBD2. The CDR3 runs 12 residues. J lost 4 bases, V lost 6 bases, and 6 bases had no gene match. The germline V gene has CDR1 DFQATT and CDR2 SNEGSKA (reference sequence). DNA for the CDR3: TGCAGTGCCGCGGGCGGGGGATACGAGCAGTACTTC. It encodes CSAAGGGYEQYF.

The chain couples TRBV12-3 or TRBV12-4 to TRBJ1-5; D possibly corresponds to TRBD1 (5 bases). With 5 bases removed from V and 6 bases from J, the gap between germline ends came to 17 bases. The length of the CDR3 is 15 residues. The CDR3 spells CASSPSADGGQPQHF. DNA of the CDR3: TGTGCCAGCAGTCCCAGCGCCGACGGGGGTCAGCCCCAGCATTTT.

This clonotype turned up a few times. This chain joins TRBV20-1 and TRBJ2-7; 8 bases line up with TRBD1. Germline CDR1 and CDR2: DFQATT and SNEGSKA (reference sequence). This CDR3 is 14 amino acids long. J gave up 2 bases and V 3 bases, and 6 bases lay outside the gene matches. CDR3 bases: TGCAGTGCTAGCACCGGGACAGGAGCCTACGAGCAGTACTTC. Its translation: CSASTGTGAYEQYF.

The chain combines TRBV10-2 with TRBJ2-5; D gene uncertain. V was cut by 0 bases and J by 3 bases, with 11 bases left in between. The CDR3 totals 15 residues. Germline-derived CDR1 and CDR2 are WSHSY and SAAADI. CDR3 sequence reads: CASSESRLTEETQYF. CDR3 nucleotides: TGCGCCAGCAGTGAGTCACGGCTTACGGAAGAGACCCAGTACTTC.